A single sample gave rise to the 9 T cell receptor beta chains below, sequenced in a study of metastatic and nonmetastatic thyroid tumors (TCRdb year 2020). No patient had received any treatment before thyroid surgery. Libraries came from PCR. TCRdb lists the instrument as Illumina HiSeq 4000. The public reads were quality trimmed at Q25 with fastp and then assembled into clones with MiXCR by TCRdb, keeping productive beta chains. The table for this sample lists about 39,000 clones; approximately 17% of them were counted only once. Jointly, the top ten make up roughly an eighth of the sample. Sequencing was done on a sample of tumor tissue. These receptors all come from a female donor with papillary thyroid cancer or a benign thyroid nodule (not recorded which). Some clones in this sample may be carry-over from other donors' samples.

The genes are TRBV3-1 and TRBJ2-4, with D maybe TRBD1 (5 bases). The J call may be faulty, since TRBJ1-2 better matches the DNA end. The CDR3 has 12 residues. CDR1 LGHDT and CDR2 YNNKEL come from the germline V gene (reference sequence). CDR3 DNA sequence: TGTGCCAGCAGCCAAGCGACAGCTGGCTACACCTTC. It translates to CASSQATAGYTF.

This clone has ten or more counts. The chain employs TRBV6-1 and TRBJ2-1; 8 nucleotides match TRBD2. The germline V gene has CDR1 MNHNS and CDR2 SASEGT. Trimming cost V 4 bases and J 5 bases; bases outside gene matches: 7. The CDR3 loop spans 15 amino acids. The CDR3 nucleotides read TGTGCCAGCAGTGCTAAACTAGCGGATCACAATGAGCAGTTCTTC. As protein: CASSAKLADHNEQFF.

This clone appeared once. The V call is TRBV5-1, the J call TRBJ2-5, with 8 bases lining up with TRBD1. The V gene end was trimmed by 0 bases and the J gene end by 5 bases; junction bases not matched to a gene: 6. Per the germline V gene, CDR1 is SGHRS and CDR2 is YFSETQ. This CDR3 comprises 15 residues. DNA of the CDR3: TGCGCCAGCAGCTTGGCTTCAGGGGGCAGTGAGACCCAGTACTTC. Translated: CASSLASGGSETQYF.

This clone was detected ten times or more. This chain joins TRBV9 and TRBJ2-1; D gene unclear. The germline CDR1 and CDR2 sequences are SGDLS and YYNGEE. CDR3 length: 14 amino acids. Trimming took off 0 bases at V and 6 bases at J, with 10 bases between the two ends. CDR3 amino acids: CASSVALLSNEQFF. The CDR3 DNA is TGTGCCAGCAGCGTAGCTTTACTGTCCAATGAGCAGTTCTTC.

This clone came up a few times. J is TRBJ2-7 and V is TRBV6-1, with 10 bases identical to TRBD1. This CDR3 has 15 amino acids. The V gene's germline CDR1 is MNHNS and CDR2 SASEGT. The junction had 9 bases not matched to a gene; V was cut back by 7 bases and J by 3 bases. The CDR3 nucleotides are TGTGCCAGCACCGGAGTGGGGACAGGGGTCTACGAGCAGTACTTC. Its translation: CASTGVGTGVYEQYF.

With regard to this clone: At one end, the junction sequence differs from germline, possibly due to a read error. The chain is built from TRBV5-1 and TRBJ2-5, with a tentative D call TRBD1 (6 bases). This CDR3 region has 14 residues. The germline V gene encodes CDR1 SGHRS and CDR2 YFSETQ. The CDR3 coding sequence is TGTGCCAGCAGCTTGTATTCAGGGGTTGAGACCCAGTACTTC. Translation: CASSLYSGVETQYF.

This clone showed up just a few times. V usage is TRBV2 and J usage is TRBJ2-5; tentatively, D is TRBD2 (5 bases). Germline CDR1 and CDR2: SNHLY and FYNNEI. The V and J ends lost 6 bases and 5 bases respectively, with 19 bases between them. CDR3 length: 15 amino acids. CDR3 coding DNA: TGTGCCAGCAGACCCCTATCGGGAAGAGGCGAGACCCAGTACTTC. Translated: CASRPLSGRGETQYF.

The chain combines TRBV7-6 with TRBJ2-1; D perhaps matches TRBD1 (6 bases). The germline gives CDR1 SGHVS, CDR2 FNYEAQ. This CDR3 region has 16 residues. The V gene lost 4 bases and the J gene lost 8 bases, with 21 bases spanning the gap. CDR3 nucleotide sequence: TGTGCCAGCAGCTCTAGCTCCCAGGGGAGCATGGATGAGCAGTTCTTC. Its translation: CASSSSSQGSMDEQFF.

This clone has at least ten counts. This chain uses TRBV19 with TRBJ2-1; TRBD1 is a possible D gene (5 bases). The V gene lost 4 bases and the J gene lost 12 bases, with 16 bases spanning the gap. The CDR3 consists of 13 residues. Germline CDR1 LNHDA, CDR2 SQIVND (reference sequence). This CDR3 is CASSTLDQGGQFF. The DNA for the CDR3 is TGTGCCAGTAGTACCCTAGATCAGGGTGGGCAGTTCTTC.